Each of the 5 T cell receptor beta chains below was sequenced from the same sample in a study of radiation and T cells in renal cell carcinoma. Sequenced by immunoSEQ multiplex PCR; TCRdb stores in-frame clones only, minus some. The table shows some 130,000 clones, with approximately 75% occurring only once. The time point denotes: blood 2 weeks post-SBRT. Treatment: 15 Gy SBRT to primary tumor, nephrectomy 4 weeks later. The source was blood, collected from a patient whose treatment included radiotherapy and nephrectomy. These receptors all stem from an older woman with renal cell carcinoma.

The count of this clone is one. The chain carries TRBV6-5 and TRBJ2-3; a weak D match, TRBD1 (6 bases). V dropped 2 bases and J dropped 2 bases, with 8 bases sitting between them. This CDR3 region has 14 residues. Germline CDR1 reads MNHEY; CDR2 reads SVGAGI. CDR3 protein: CASSYRTATDTQYF. The CDR3 DNA sequence: TGTGCCAGCAGTTACAGGACAGCCACAGATACGCAGTATTTT.

This chain connects TRBV5-4 to TRBJ1-2; D gene ambiguous. The CDR3 covers 16 residues. Looked up from germline, CDR1 is SGHNT and CDR2 is YYREEE (reference sequence). Trimming shortened V by 0 bases and J by 2 bases, and 14 bases separated the two germline ends. The CDR3 DNA is TGTGCCAGCAGCTTGGAATCTGGGTCAGTAAACTATGGCTACACCTTC. Its translation: CASSLESGSVNYGYTF.

This sequence joins TRBV7-6 and TRBJ2-1; 8 positions match TRBD1. The length of the CDR3 is 14 residues. The germline V gene encodes CDR1 SGHVS and CDR2 FNYEAQ. The J segment lost 7 bases and the V segment lost 4 bases, leaving 6 bases of the junction unmatched. The CDR3 DNA is TGTGCCAGCAGCTGGGCAGGGGGCACGAATGAGCAGTTCTTC. This encodes CASSWAGGTNEQFF. Full variable domain (missing parts from reference TRBV7-6 and TRBJ2-1): GAGVSQSPRYKVTKRGQDVALRCDPISGHVSLYWYRQALGQGPEFLTYFNYEAQQDKSGLPNDRFSAERPEGSISTLTIQRTEQRDSAMYRCASSWAGGTNEQFFGPGTRLTVL.

The chain links TRBV10-3 to TRBJ1-2; 8 positions agree with TRBD1. The junction had 6 bases not matched to a gene; V was cut back by 0 bases and J by 3 bases. The CDR3 totals 16 residues. The germline CDR1 and CDR2 sequences are ENHRY and SYGVKD. The CDR3 spells CAISESGQGADYGYTF. The CDR3 coding sequence is TGTGCCATCAGTGAGTCGGGGCAGGGGGCAGACTATGGCTACACCTTC.

This clone has only a few counts. The chain recombines TRBV18 with TRBJ1-5; 7 nucleotides line up with TRBD1. In germline, CDR1 is KGHSH, CDR2 LQKENI. The CDR3 loop spans 15 amino acids. V was pared by 4 bases and J by 5 bases, with 8 bases of the junction left unmatched. CDR3 protein: CASSLGQVDHQPQHF. CDR3 sequence (DNA): TGTGCCAGCTCACTCGGACAGGTGGATCATCAGCCCCAGCATTTT.